The 32 T cell receptor beta chains below all came from one sample that was sequenced in a study of vaccination and CD4 T cells after COVID-19. Sequenced with the Oncomine TCR Beta short-read assay was DNA taken from cultured CD4+ T cells. In TCRdb, the PCR reads were re-called with MiXCR into one record per CDR3 protein. Here the sample spans approximately 20,000 distinct CDR3 sequences, 30% to 35% being singletons. No antigen has been identified for these receptors. The time point denotes: late sampling 161 to 241 days after vaccination in a few convalescent patients. Noted treatment: roughly ten-day PBMC culture with coronavirus spike peptide pools or control peptides (ViraFEST assay). Specimen: CD4+ T cells from blood, cultured in vitro, collected about 7 months after SARS-CoV-2 vaccination. The origin of the receptors is a human donor who had recovered from COVID-19.

The CDR3 here is CASSQDEGLAHEQFF. The DNA for the CDR3 is TGCGCCAGCAGCCAAGACGAGGGACTAGCTCATGAGCAGTTCTTC. The chain recombines TRBV4-3 with TRBJ2-1; the match to TRBD2 covers 9 bases. Germline CDR1 is LGHNA and CDR2 is YSLEER. The CDR3 contains 15 residues. Trimming took 0 bases from V and 8 from J; bases not matched to a gene: 5.

V gene TRBV7-2 combines with J gene TRBJ2-7, with 7 bases lining up with TRBD2. The germline CDR1 and CDR2 sequences are SGHTA and FQGNSA. This CDR3 comprises 16 residues. With V trimmed by 0 bases and J by 0 bases, 5 bases remained unmatched. The CDR3 DNA reads as TGTGCCAGCAGCTTAGCCCCTGCGGGGGTCTCCTACGAGCAGTACTTC. Protein sequence: CASSLAPAGVSYEQYF.

The chain links TRBV7-9 to TRBJ2-5; the D gene is possibly TRBD1 (5 bases). The length of the CDR3 is 13 residues. V was cut by 2 bases and J by 7 bases, with 11 bases left in between. Germline lookup yields CDR1 SEHNR and CDR2 FQNEAQ (reference sequence). In DNA, the CDR3 is TGTGCCAGCAGCTTACTCAATCAGGGGACCCAGTACTTC. Amino acid sequence: CASSLLNQGTQYF. Filled out from reference TRBV7-9 and TRBJ2-5, the complete variable domain reads DTGVSQNPRHKITKRGQNVTFRCDPISEHNRLYWYRQTLGQGPEFLTYFQNEAQLEKSRLLSDRFSAERPKGSFSTLEIQRTEQGDSAMYLCASSLLNQGTQYFGPGTRLLVL.

The chain uses TRBV20-1 and TRBJ1-1; 8 bases are shared with TRBD1. The CDR3 spans 14 residues. The germline V gene has CDR1 DFQATT and CDR2 SNEGSKA (reference sequence). Trimming at V came to 5 bases and at J to 7 bases, leaving 12 bases not matched to a gene. CDR3 residues: CSAQGGQVKSEAFF. CDR3 DNA sequence: TGCAGTGCTCAGGGGGGACAGGTAAAGAGTGAAGCTTTCTTT.

A few counts support this clonotype. This rearrangement joins TRBV6-2 or TRBV6-3 to TRBJ2-5; D may be TRBD1 (6 bases). Germline values: CDR1 MNHEY, CDR2 SVGEGT. With 8 bases removed from V and 5 bases from J, the gap between germline ends came to 15 bases. This CDR3 contains 13 residues. CDR3 nucleotides: TGTGCCAGCGGACAACAGGGTGGGGAGACCCAGTACTTC. Protein product: CASGQQGGETQYF.

The chain combines TRBV28 with TRBJ2-5; TRBD1 or TRBD2 may be the D gene (6 bases each). V lost 3 bases, J lost 5 bases, and 22 bases lay in between. The CDR3 consists of 17 residues. Germline CDR1 reads MDHEN; CDR2 reads SYDVKM. The CDR3, as DNA: TGTGCCAGCAGTTTTGGGGGGCGGGCATCGGTTATGGAGACCCAGTACTTC. Translating it yields CASSFGGRASVMETQYF.

The rearrangement links TRBV29-1 to TRBJ2-5; 8 bases map to TRBD2. This CDR3 has 13 residues. The trim removed 4 bases at V and 6 bases at J, leaving 7 bases unmatched. Per the germline V gene, CDR1 is SQVTM and CDR2 is ANQGSEA. CDR3 protein: CSVALRLAQTQYF. For the CDR3, the DNA is TGCAGCGTTGCCCTAAGACTAGCGCAGACCCAGTACTTC.

This sequence joins TRBV7-2 and TRBJ2-3; D is undetermined. The CDR3 totals 13 residues. V gave up 5 bases and J gave up 4 bases, with 10 bases separating them. Germline values: CDR1 SGHTA, CDR2 FQGNSA. The CDR3 is CASSATGADTQYF. CDR3 in DNA: TGTGCCAGCAGCGCTACTGGGGCAGATACGCAGTATTTT.

There are a few counts of this clonotype. The rearrangement uses TRBV28 and TRBJ2-5, with D unresolved. Trimming took 4 bases from V and 5 from J, leaving 11 bases between them. This CDR3 has 13 residues. From germline, CDR1 is MDHEN and CDR2 SYDVKM. The CDR3, as DNA: TGTGCCAGCAGTTCCGGGCCCACGGAGACCCAGTACTTC. Translating gives CASSSGPTETQYF.

The sample holds a few counts of this clonotype. The chain couples TRBV5-4 to TRBJ2-3; no firm D call. Germline CDR1 is SGHNT and CDR2 is YYREEE (reference sequence). The CDR3 is made up of 16 amino acids. Trimming took 1 base from V and 0 from J, leaving 12 bases between them. The CDR3 loop is CASSLIAPTSTDTQYF. For the CDR3, the DNA is TGTGCCAGCAGCTTGATTGCCCCGACTAGCACAGATACGCAGTATTTT.

This clonotype was counted a few times. The chain is built from TRBV20-1 and TRBJ2-5; 11 bases align to TRBD2. The germline gives CDR1 DFQATT, CDR2 SNEGSKA (reference sequence). The CDR3 contains 14 residues. V gave up 2 bases and J gave up 4 bases; unmatched junction bases: 3. CDR3 in amino acids: CSARTSGRRETQYF. CDR3 DNA sequence: TGCAGTGCTAGAACTAGCGGGAGACGAGAGACCCAGTACTTC.

This clonotype was seen a handful of times. Germline is not matched at one junction end, which may reflect a read error. The chain joins TRBV20-1 to TRBJ2-3; no clear D. CDR3 length equals 13 residues. CDR1 is DFQATT and CDR2 is SNEGSKA in the germline V gene (reference sequence). Here the CDR3 reads CSARATVDPRLLF. The CDR3 region has the DNA TGCAGTGCTAGAGCTACCGTGGACCCGCGCCTCCTTTTT.

V is TRBV7-9 and J is TRBJ2-2; 11 positions match TRBD2. Germline lookup yields CDR1 SEHNR and CDR2 FQNEAQ (reference sequence). The CDR3 sequence is 16 residues long. With V trimmed by 1 base and J by 6 bases, 4 bases remained unmatched. CDR3 nucleotide sequence: TGTGCCAGCAGCTTAGGAGGGGGACTAGCGGCCGGGGAGCTGTTTTTT. It is translated as CASSLGGGLAAGELFF.

This clonotype has just a few counts. This chain connects TRBV10-3 to TRBJ2-5; D is perhaps TRBD1 or TRBD2 (6 bases each). In germline, CDR1 is ENHRY, CDR2 SYGVKD. The V gene lost 4 bases and the J gene lost 2 bases, with 20 bases spanning the gap. The CDR3 totals 17 residues. The CDR3 region has the DNA TGTGCCATCAGTGGAACGCCCGTAGGGGGGAGACAAGAGACCCAGTACTTC. It specifies CAISGTPVGGRQETQYF.

This clonotype was observed a handful of times. This sequence joins TRBV28 and TRBJ1-6; D call uncertain. The CDR3 is 14 amino acids. V lost 2 bases, J lost 9 bases, and 11 bases lay in between. Germline CDR1 reads MDHEN; CDR2 reads SYDVKM. The CDR3 DNA reads as TGTGCCAGCAGTTTAGCCACATCACCTTCACCCCTCCACTTT. This gives the protein CASSLATSPSPLHF.

The chain links TRBV4-2 to TRBJ2-5, with a weak D call TRBD1 (5 bases). The CDR3 is 14 residues long. The V end lost 1 base, the J end lost 0 bases, and 6 bases lay between the germline ends. Per the germline V gene, CDR1 is LGHNA and CDR2 is YNFKEQ. CDR3 bases: TGTGCCAGCAGCCAAGTAGGGGACCAAGAGACCCAGTACTTC. Amino acids: CASSQVGDQETQYF.

In its sample, this clonotype was seen a few times. V usage is TRBV6-1 and J usage is TRBJ2-3, with D maybe TRBD2 (6 bases). This CDR3 is built from 13 residues. The germline V gene has CDR1 MNHNS and CDR2 SASEGT. Trimming pared 7 bases from V and 3 bases from J, leaving 11 bases between. The CDR3 spells CASTGEATDTQYF. DNA for the CDR3: TGTGCCAGCACGGGAGAGGCGACAGATACGCAGTATTTT.

This clonotype occurred a few times. This sequence joins TRBV20-1 and TRBJ2-7; 11 bases align to TRBD2. This CDR3 has 14 amino acids. The V gene's germline CDR1 is DFQATT and CDR2 SNEGSKA (reference sequence). Trimming took 4 bases from V and 2 from J; bases not matched to a gene: 4. The CDR3 DNA is TGCAGTGCTACACTAGCGGGAGCCACCTACGAGCAGTACTTC. It specifies CSATLAGATYEQYF.

The chain is built from TRBV20-1 and TRBJ2-2; D gene ambiguous. Deletions cut 5 bases from V and 0 bases from J, with 7 bases between. The germline V gene has CDR1 DFQATT and CDR2 SNEGSKA (reference sequence). There are 13 residues in the CDR3. DNA for the CDR3: TGCAGTGCTTCCAACGCGAACACCGGGGAGCTGTTTTTT. Translated: CSASNANTGELFF.

This rearrangement joins TRBV6-1 to TRBJ2-7, with 10 bases identical to TRBD1. Germline V gives CDR1 MNHNS, CDR2 SASEGT. Trimming cost V 6 bases and J 5 bases; bases outside gene matches: 4. The CDR3 is made up of 13 amino acids. The CDR3 protein is CASRKTGGDEQYF. The CDR3 bases are TGTGCCAGCAGGAAGACAGGGGGCGACGAGCAGTACTTC.

This clonotype has more than one count but fewer than ten. The rearrangement joins TRBV6-1 to TRBJ1-5; D call uncertain. The CDR3 totals 15 residues. The V and J ends lost 6 bases and 2 bases respectively, with 14 bases between them. CDR1 is MNHNS, CDR2 SASEGT, per germline. In DNA, the CDR3 is TGTGCCAGCAGCGCTTTAGGAGTCGGCAATCAGCCCCAGCATTTT. Translating it yields CASSALGVGNQPQHF.

The chain is built from TRBV4-1 and TRBJ2-5, with TRBD1 as a possible D gene (5 bases). CDR1 is MGHRA, CDR2 YSYEKL, per germline. CDR3 length: 18 amino acids. Trimming took 1 base from V and 5 from J, leaving 23 bases between them. Written as DNA, the CDR3 is TGCGCCAGCAGCCAAGTATCTCTAGGGGCCTCGTCGAAGGAGACCCAGTACTTC. Translating gives CASSQVSLGASSKETQYF.

Only a few counts were recorded for this clonotype. The chain combines TRBV9 with TRBJ2-5; D is unresolved. The germline V gene encodes CDR1 SGDLS and CDR2 YYNGEE. Deletions cut 2 bases from V and 3 bases from J, with 11 bases between. This CDR3 region has 14 residues. In DNA, the CDR3 is TGTGCCAGCAGCGTGAGTACGAAGGAAGAGACCCAGTACTTC. It is translated as CASSVSTKEETQYF.

J is TRBJ2-7 and V is TRBV10-1; D possibly corresponds to TRBD1 (6 bases). V lost 0 bases and J 2 bases, leaving 11 bases between the germline ends. The CDR3 runs to 15 residues. The germline V gene encodes CDR1 WNHNN and CDR2 SYGVQD (reference sequence). CDR3 in DNA: TGCGCCAGCAGTGAGTCTCTTACAGGGACCTACGAGCAGTACTTC. Translation gives CASSESLTGTYEQYF.

The chain carries TRBV5-1 and TRBJ2-5, with D maybe TRBD2 (5 bases). The V end was cut by 4 bases, the J end by 5 bases, with 9 bases between. Germline lookup yields CDR1 SGHRS and CDR2 YFSETQ. The CDR3 spans 12 residues. The DNA of the CDR3 is TGCGCCAGCAGCCGGGGTTTCGAGACCCAGTACTTC. It encodes CASSRGFETQYF.

The chain employs TRBV20-1 and TRBJ2-1; D unclear. This CDR3 is built from 16 residues. Germline V gives CDR1 DFQATT, CDR2 SNEGSKA (reference sequence). V lost 0 bases and J 3 bases, leaving 15 bases between the germline ends. CDR3 in DNA: TGCAGTGCTAGAGAAGTAGTGCAAAGATTCTACAATGAGCAGTTCTTC. Its translation: CSAREVVQRFYNEQFF.

This chain connects TRBV20-1 to TRBJ2-1; TRBD2 might be the D (6 bases). Trimming stripped 6 bases from V and 4 bases from J, with 16 bases between. CDR3 length: 14 amino acids. Germline CDR1 DFQATT, CDR2 SNEGSKA (reference sequence). CDR3 coding DNA: TGCAGTGCCATAAGACTAGGTACTTACAATGAGCAGTTCTTC. The encoded protein is CSAIRLGTYNEQFF.

The chain combines TRBV6-1 with TRBJ1-5, with D tentatively TRBD1 (6 bases). The V end lost 1 base, the J end lost 5 bases, and 15 bases lay between the germline ends. Looked up from germline, CDR1 is MNHNS and CDR2 is SASEGT. The CDR3 totals 16 residues. CDR3 DNA: TGTGCCAGCAGTGAAGTTGAAAGGGGGTGGGATCAGCCCCAGCATTTT. Translated, it gives CASSEVERGWDQPQHF.

This clonotype was counted between two and nine times. The rearrangement links TRBV18 to TRBJ2-7, with 10 bases aligning to TRBD2. The germline V gene encodes CDR1 KGHSH and CDR2 LQKENI. The J segment lost 0 bases and the V segment lost 3 bases, leaving 2 bases of the junction unmatched. CDR3 length equals 15 residues. In DNA, the CDR3 is TGTGCCAGCTCACCCGCTAGCGGGAGCTCCTACGAGCAGTACTTC. Protein sequence: CASSPASGSSYEQYF.

The chain couples TRBV28 to TRBJ1-2; no definite D call. CDR1 and CDR2 (germline): MDHEN, SYDVKM. The V end was cut by 2 bases, the J end by 8 bases, with 12 bases between. This CDR3 is 13 amino acids long. The CDR3 spells CASSLRDSYGYTF. The CDR3 nucleotides read TGTGCCAGCAGTTTAAGGGATTCTTACGGCTACACCTTC.

This clonotype was seen a few times. The J gene is TRBJ2-7, the V gene TRBV28; D gene uncertain. CDR3 length equals 14 residues. Trimming shortened V by 7 bases and J by 3 bases, and 16 bases separated the two germline ends. Germline CDR1 reads MDHEN; CDR2 reads SYDVKM. CDR3 bases: TGTGCCAGCATCAGCCTTGAAGGGTACTACGAGCAGTACTTC. This codes for CASISLEGYYEQYF.

This rearrangement joins TRBV27 to TRBJ1-2; TRBD1 agrees at 8 bases. The CDR3 length is 15 residues. V was pared by 6 bases and J by 2 bases, with 8 bases of the junction left unmatched. Germline V CDR1 and CDR2: MNHEY, SMNVEV (reference sequence). The CDR3 DNA sequence: TGTGCCAGCAGGGGACCGGGACAGGCAAACTATGGCTACACCTTC. It is translated as CASRGPGQANYGYTF.